This T cell receptor beta chain was identified during a study of blood T cell repertoires in COVID-19. The wider study: Both acute and convalescent COVID-19 samples were obtained from the United States, Italy and Spain. Sources were T cells, B-cell-depleted T cells, or PBMCs; the material itself was cDNA or gDNA.

In the authors' methods: Amplifying reference gene primers gave estimates of nucleated cell counts. Data came from immunoSEQ multiplex PCR; TCRdb stores just in-frame clones and leaves some out. For V, J and clone size, that table is used; D and trimming come from the DNA. Of about 200,000 clones listed, 84% are singletons. This CDR3 has 12 amino acids. The V and J ends lost 7 bases and 4 bases, in that order; junction bases with no gene match: 3. The V gene's germline CDR1 is MDHEN and CDR2 SYDVKM. The sequence was obtained from a woman between 50 and 59 years old with active or convalescent COVID-19. The source material was peripheral blood. The gene calls are TRBV28 and TRBJ1-2; 7 bases are a match to TRBD1. This chain's CDR3 is CASTTGSYGYTF. The CDR3 DNA is TGTGCCAGCACGACAGGGAGCTATGGCTACACCTTC.